This is a list of T cell receptor beta chains from one sample in a study of graft-versus-host responses after intestinal transplantation. No antigen is known for these receptors. TCRdb keeps only in-frame clones here, not all; method: immunoSEQ multiplex PCR. The profile shows approximately 90,000 clones, about 87% of them singletons. Here the sequenced sample was unstimulated CD4+ T cells sorted from spleen or lymph node cells, taken before transplant. The receptors here all came from a human donor who was the organ donor for an intestinal transplant. Each CDR3 is given with its conserved first and last residue. A D gene is named only where the DNA matches it firmly. Clone size is stated in some rows and not others, as once, few, many or a class when expanded.

clone size	CDR3 length	D gene	V gene	J gene	CDR3 protein	CDR3 DNA
-	14	-	TRBV4-2	TRBJ2-1	CASSQDRRRDEQFF	TGTGCCAGCAGCCAAGATCGGCGGAGGGATGAGCAGTTCTTC
-	14	-	TRBV7-2	TRBJ2-7	CASSLGMRSYEQYF	TGTGCCAGCAGCTTAGGGATGCGGAGCTACGAGCAGTACTTC
few	12	TRBD2	TRBV5-6	TRBJ2-1	CASSVPSGEQFF	TGTGCCAGCAGCGTACCTAGCGGTGAGCAGTTCTTC
-	16	TRBD1	TRBV30	TRBJ1-6	CAWSSSRGPYNSPLHF	TGTGCCTGGAGTTCTAGTAGGGGGCCCTATAATTCACCCCTCCACTTT
-	11	-	TRBV20-1	TRBJ1-5	CSARGSQPQHF	TGCAGTGCTAGGGGGAGCCAGCCCCAGCATTTT
once	17	TRBD2	TRBV19	TRBJ2-2	CASSLGGLAGPTGELFF	TGTGCCAGTAGTCTCGGGGGACTAGCGGGACCCACCGGGGAGCTGTTTTTT
few	15	TRBD1	TRBV5-6	TRBJ1-6	CASSVGQGHFSPLHF	TGTGCCAGCAGCGTTGGACAGGGCCATTTTTCACCCCTCCACTTT
few	15	-	TRBV25-1	TRBJ2-3	CASSESTSSTDTQYF	TGTGCCAGCAGTGAATCCACTAGCAGTACAGATACGCAGTATTTT
few	17	TRBD2	TRBV5-6	TRBJ2-7	CASSSRTSGSRSYEQYF	TGTGCCAGCAGCTCGCGGACTAGCGGGAGCAGATCCTACGAGCAGTACTTC
-	18	-	TRBV11-2	TRBJ2-2	CASSSRQIQGENTGELFF	TGTGCCAGCAGCTCCCGTCAGATACAGGGAGAGAACACCGGGGAGCTGTTTTTT
-	14	-	TRBV19	TRBJ2-7	CASSIFRSREEQYF	TGTGCCAGTAGTATATTCCGGAGCCGGGAGGAGCAGTACTTC
-	16	TRBD1	TRBV2	TRBJ1-2	CASSADRGRLLYGYTF	TGTGCCAGCAGTGCGGACAGGGGCCGCCTTCTCTATGGCTACACCTTC
-	15	-	TRBV7-2	TRBJ2-2	CASSLVGAAPGELFF	TGTGCCAGCAGCTTAGTAGGAGCGGCCCCCGGGGAGCTGTTTTTT
-	15	TRBD2	TRBV5-1	TRBJ2-7	CASSLTSGGNYEQYF	TGCGCCAGCAGCCTGACTAGCGGGGGGAACTACGAGCAGTACTTC
-	11	-	TRBV28	TRBJ1-1	CASSVTGEAFF	TGTGCCAGCAGCGTGACAGGCGAAGCTTTCTTT
-	14	-	TRBV15	TRBJ2-3	CATSQRRGTDTQYF	TGTGCCACCAGTCAGCGGCGCGGCACAGATACGCAGTATTTT
-	18	TRBD2	TRBV27	TRBJ2-1	CASSLPRLAGVSYNEQFF	TGTGCCAGCAGTTTACCCCGACTAGCGGGGGTCTCCTACAATGAGCAGTTCTTC
-	17	-	TRBV7-2	TRBJ1-5	CASSLGQGRRGNQPQHF	TGTGCCAGCAGCTTAGGGCAGGGCCGAAGGGGGAATCAGCCCCAGCATTTT
-	15	TRBD2	TRBV10-3	TRBJ2-1	CAISAGLAEYNEQFF	TGTGCCATCAGCGCCGGACTAGCGGAGTACAATGAGCAGTTCTTC
-	12	-	TRBV5-3	TRBJ1-2	CARSLTGYGYTF	TGTGCCAGAAGCTTGACAGGCTATGGCTACACCTTC
-	14	-	TRBV5-5	TRBJ1-2	CASSFPGVSYGYTF	TGTGCCAGCAGCTTTCCAGGGGTGAGCTATGGCTACACCTTC
-	14	TRBD1	TRBV7-3	TRBJ2-7	CASSTRQGSHEQYF	TGTGCCAGCAGCACTCGACAGGGATCCCACGAGCAGTACTTC
-	14	-	TRBV7-8	TRBJ2-7	CASSLVGARGEQYF	TGTGCCAGCAGCTTAGTGGGGGCGCGAGGCGAGCAGTACTTC
-	15	-	TRBV18	TRBJ2-7	CASSPRINRVHEQYF	TGTGCCAGCTCACCACGAATTAACAGGGTCCACGAGCAGTACTTC
-	16	TRBD1	TRBV6-4	TRBJ1-4	CASSDLQGARSEKLFF	TGTGCCAGCAGTGACTTACAGGGGGCTAGGAGTGAAAAACTGTTTTTT
few	18	-	TRBV2	TRBJ1-6	CASSEGVSGTPYNSPLHF	TGTGCCAGCAGTGAAGGAGTCTCCGGGACACCCTATAATTCACCCCTCCACTTT
-	12	-	TRBV6-5	TRBJ2-7	CASSSSLGEQYF	TGTGCCAGCAGCAGTTCACTAGGGGAGCAGTACTTC
-	14	-	TRBV27	TRBJ2-7	CASRRAPHSYEQYF	TGTGCCAGCAGGCGGGCGCCTCACTCCTACGAGCAGTACTTC
-	17	TRBD1	TRBV19	TRBJ1-6	CASSMKGAQAYNSPLHF	TGTGCCAGTAGTATGAAGGGGGCCCAGGCCTATAATTCACCCCTCCACTTT
-	15	-	TRBV6-1	TRBJ2-5	CASTGGRAGEETQYF	TGTGCCAGCACAGGAGGAAGGGCAGGAGAAGAGACCCAGTACTTC
-	14	TRBD1	TRBV6-6	TRBJ2-5	CASTRQGAGGTQYF	TGTGCCAGCACCAGACAGGGGGCAGGAGGGACCCAGTACTTC
-	15	-	TRBV7-8	TRBJ1-4	CASSLSRQLNEKLFF	TGTGCCAGCAGCCTTTCACGACAGCTTAATGAAAAACTGTTTTTT
-	11	TRBD1	TRBV2	TRBJ1-4	CASTRGEKLFF	TGTGCCAGCACCAGGGGGGAAAAACTGTTTTTT
-	15	-	TRBV6-5	TRBJ2-5	CASSRPGTGVETQYF	TGTGCCAGCTCAAGACCTGGGACTGGTGTGGAGACCCAGTACTTC
once	16	TRBD1	TRBV7-3	TRBJ2-2	CASSLEGGGYTGELFF	TGTGCCAGCAGCTTAGAAGGGGGCGGGTACACCGGGGAGCTGTTTTTT
once	14	-	TRBV5-4	TRBJ1-2	CASSLGGVNYGYTF	TGTGCCAGCAGCTTGGGGGGGGTTAACTATGGCTACACCTTC
-	12	-	TRBV5-1	TRBJ1-1	CATKQGNTEAFF	TGCGCCACCAAGCAGGGGAACACTGAAGCTTTCTTT
-	13	TRBD2	TRBV28	TRBJ2-7	CASSVRTRGEQYF	TGTGCCAGCAGTGTCAGGACTAGAGGCGAGCAGTACTTC
-	15	-	TRBV5-6	TRBJ1-5	CASSLGQAFNQPQHF	TGTGCCAGCAGCTTGGGTCAGGCTTTCAATCAGCCCCAGCATTTT
-	14	TRBD2	TRBV7-2	TRBJ2-1	CASSLTGGPDEQFF	TGTGCCAGCAGCCTGACGGGAGGGCCAGATGAGCAGTTCTTC
-	14	-	TRBV6-1	TRBJ2-7	CASSAVPFSGEQYF	TGTGCCAGCAGCGCCGTCCCATTCTCAGGCGAGCAGTACTTC
-	18	TRBD1	TRBV30	TRBJ2-3	CAWTRGTPGQRSTDTQYF	TGTGCCTGGACCAGGGGCACCCCGGGACAGAGGAGCACAGATACGCAGTATTTT
-	15	TRBD1	TRBV14	TRBJ2-7	CASSLGWTGTYEQYF	TGTGCCAGCAGCTTAGGCTGGACAGGAACCTACGAGCAGTACTTC
once	17	TRBD2	TRBV5-1	TRBJ2-5	CASSPLLAGGAQETQYF	TGCGCCAGCAGCCCCCTACTAGCGGGGGGCGCCCAAGAGACCCAGTACTTC
-	14	-	TRBV27	TRBJ1-2	CASGEFRDTYGYTF	TGTGCCAGCGGCGAATTCAGGGACACCTATGGCTACACCTTC
-	18	-	TRBV5-4	TRBJ2-3	CASSFPPGPGGTTDTQYF	TGTGCCAGCAGCTTTCCCCCAGGCCCAGGGGGGACCACAGATACGCAGTATTTT
-	14	-	TRBV30	TRBJ1-5	CAWSVHVFHQPQHF	TGTGCCTGGAGTGTACACGTGTTCCATCAGCCCCAGCATTTT
-	12	-	TRBV6-5	TRBJ2-7	CASSLDSTRQYF	TGTGCCAGCAGTCTCGACTCTACGAGGCAGTACTTC
-	15	TRBD1	TRBV2	TRBJ2-7	CASSQGTGRTYEQYF	TGTGCCAGCAGTCAGGGGACAGGGAGAACCTACGAGCAGTACTTC
-	15	-	TRBV11-2	TRBJ2-6	CASSSRQVGANVLTF	TGTGCCAGCAGCTCTAGACAGGTTGGGGCCAACGTCCTGACTTTC
-	16	TRBD2	TRBV7-9	TRBJ2-5	CASSLWASGRGETQYF	TGTGCCAGCAGCTTATGGGCTAGCGGGAGAGGGGAGACCCAGTACTTC
-	13	-	TRBV2	TRBJ1-2	CASSENILNSYTF	TGTGCCAGCAGTGAAAATATTCTAAATAGCTACACCTTC
-	14	TRBD1	TRBV6-5	TRBJ1-2	CASRRQGVNYGYTF	TGTGCCAGCAGGAGACAGGGGGTGAACTATGGCTACACCTTC
-	16	TRBD1	TRBV4-1	TRBJ2-2	CASSQGRTGVAGELFF	TGCGCCAGCAGCCAGGGCCGGACAGGGGTTGCCGGGGAGCTGTTTTTT
-	13	-	TRBV5-6	TRBJ2-2	CASRSDRTGELFF	TGTGCCAGCAGATCGGACAGAACCGGGGAGCTGTTTTTT